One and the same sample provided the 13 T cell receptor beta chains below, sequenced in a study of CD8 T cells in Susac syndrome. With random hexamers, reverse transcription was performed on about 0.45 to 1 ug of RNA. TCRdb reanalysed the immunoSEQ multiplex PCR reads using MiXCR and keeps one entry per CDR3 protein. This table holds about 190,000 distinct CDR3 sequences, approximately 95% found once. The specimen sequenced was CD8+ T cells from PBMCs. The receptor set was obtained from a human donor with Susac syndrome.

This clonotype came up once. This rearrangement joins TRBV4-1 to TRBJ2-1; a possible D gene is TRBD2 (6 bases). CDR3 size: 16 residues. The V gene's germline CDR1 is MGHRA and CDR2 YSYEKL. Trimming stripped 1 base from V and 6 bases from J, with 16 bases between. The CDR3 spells CASSQGAEGRSNEQFF. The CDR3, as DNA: TGCGCCAGCAGCCAAGGGGCGGAGGGCCGGAGCAATGAGCAGTTCTTC.

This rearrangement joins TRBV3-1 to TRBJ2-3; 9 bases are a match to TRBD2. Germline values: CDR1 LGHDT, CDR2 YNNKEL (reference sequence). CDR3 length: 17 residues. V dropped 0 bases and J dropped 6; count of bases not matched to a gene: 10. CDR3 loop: CASSQDPERGAWDTQYF. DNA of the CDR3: TGTGCCAGCAGCCAAGATCCCGAGCGGGGGGCATGGGATACGCAGTATTTT.

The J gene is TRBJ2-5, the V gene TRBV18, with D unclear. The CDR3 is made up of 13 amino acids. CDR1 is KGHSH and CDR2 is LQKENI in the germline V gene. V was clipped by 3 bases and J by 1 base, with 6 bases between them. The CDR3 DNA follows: TGTGCCAGCTCACCGGCATCCCAAGAGACCCAGTACTTC. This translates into CASSPASQETQYF. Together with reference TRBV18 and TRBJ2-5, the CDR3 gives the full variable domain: NAGVMQNPRHLVRRRGQEARLRCSPMKGHSHVYWYRQLPEEGLKFMVYLQKENIIDESGMPKERFSAEFPKEGPSILRIQQVVRGDSAAYFCASSPASQETQYFGPGTRLLVL.

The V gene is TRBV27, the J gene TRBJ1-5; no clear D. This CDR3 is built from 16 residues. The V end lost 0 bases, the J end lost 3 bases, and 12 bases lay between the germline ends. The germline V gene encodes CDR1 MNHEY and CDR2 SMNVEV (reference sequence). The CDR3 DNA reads TGTGCCAGCAGTTTATCAGCTGGACGGTTCAATCAGCCCCAGCATTTT. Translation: CASSLSAGRFNQPQHF.

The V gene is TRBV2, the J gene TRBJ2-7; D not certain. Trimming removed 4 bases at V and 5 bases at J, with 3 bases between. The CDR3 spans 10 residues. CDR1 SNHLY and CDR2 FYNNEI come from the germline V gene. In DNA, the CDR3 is TGTGCCAGCAGTGTTAACGAGCAGTACTTC. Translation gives CASSVNEQYF.

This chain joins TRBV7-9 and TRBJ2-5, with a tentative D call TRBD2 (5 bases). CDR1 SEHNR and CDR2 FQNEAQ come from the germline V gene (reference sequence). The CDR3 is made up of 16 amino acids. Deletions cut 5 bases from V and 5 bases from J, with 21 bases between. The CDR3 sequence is CASSRTTERRSETQYF. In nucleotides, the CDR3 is TGTGCCAGCAGCCGCACAACGGAAAGGAGGAGCGAGACCCAGTACTTC.

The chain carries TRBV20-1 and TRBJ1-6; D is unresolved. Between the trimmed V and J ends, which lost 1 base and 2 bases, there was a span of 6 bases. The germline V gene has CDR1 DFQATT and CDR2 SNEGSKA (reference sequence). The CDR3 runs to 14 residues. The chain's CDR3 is CSARGQPYNSPLHF. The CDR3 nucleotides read TGCAGTGCTAGAGGTCAGCCCTATAATTCACCCCTCCACTTT.

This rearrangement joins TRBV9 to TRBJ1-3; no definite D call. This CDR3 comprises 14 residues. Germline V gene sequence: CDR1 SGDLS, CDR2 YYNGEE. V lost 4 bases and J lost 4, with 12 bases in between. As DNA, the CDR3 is TGTGCCAGCAGCCAAACAGTAAGCGGAAACACCATATATTTT. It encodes CASSQTVSGNTIYF.

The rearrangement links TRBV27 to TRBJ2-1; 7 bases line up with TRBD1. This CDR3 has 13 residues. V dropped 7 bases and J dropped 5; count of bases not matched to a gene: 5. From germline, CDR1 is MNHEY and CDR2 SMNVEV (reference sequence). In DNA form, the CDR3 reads TGTGCCAGCATGGGACAGCCTAACAATGAGCAGTTCTTC. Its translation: CASMGQPNNEQFF.

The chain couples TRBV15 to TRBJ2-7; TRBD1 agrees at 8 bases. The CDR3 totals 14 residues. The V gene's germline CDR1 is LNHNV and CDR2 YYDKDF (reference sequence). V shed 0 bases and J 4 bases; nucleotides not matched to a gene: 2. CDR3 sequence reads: CATSRDRGQYEQYF. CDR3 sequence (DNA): TGTGCCACCAGCAGAGACAGGGGGCAATACGAGCAGTACTTC.

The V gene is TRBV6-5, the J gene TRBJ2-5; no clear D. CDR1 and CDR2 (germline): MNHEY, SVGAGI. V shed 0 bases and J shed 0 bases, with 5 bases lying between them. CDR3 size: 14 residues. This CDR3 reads CASSYSQYQETQYF. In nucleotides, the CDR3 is TGTGCCAGCAGTTACTCTCAGTACCAAGAGACCCAGTACTTC.

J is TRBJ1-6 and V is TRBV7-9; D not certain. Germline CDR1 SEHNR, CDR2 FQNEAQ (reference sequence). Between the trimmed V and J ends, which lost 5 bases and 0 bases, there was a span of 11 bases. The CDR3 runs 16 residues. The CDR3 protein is CASSPWSSSYNSPLHF. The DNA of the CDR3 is TGTGCCAGCAGCCCGTGGTCCAGCTCCTATAATTCACCCCTCCACTTT.

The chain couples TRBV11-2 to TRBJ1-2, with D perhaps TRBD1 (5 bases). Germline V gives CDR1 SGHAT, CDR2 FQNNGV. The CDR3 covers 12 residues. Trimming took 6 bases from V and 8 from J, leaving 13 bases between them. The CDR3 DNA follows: TGTGCCAGCAGTTCCCGGGGCGCGGGCTACACCTTC. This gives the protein CASSSRGAGYTF.